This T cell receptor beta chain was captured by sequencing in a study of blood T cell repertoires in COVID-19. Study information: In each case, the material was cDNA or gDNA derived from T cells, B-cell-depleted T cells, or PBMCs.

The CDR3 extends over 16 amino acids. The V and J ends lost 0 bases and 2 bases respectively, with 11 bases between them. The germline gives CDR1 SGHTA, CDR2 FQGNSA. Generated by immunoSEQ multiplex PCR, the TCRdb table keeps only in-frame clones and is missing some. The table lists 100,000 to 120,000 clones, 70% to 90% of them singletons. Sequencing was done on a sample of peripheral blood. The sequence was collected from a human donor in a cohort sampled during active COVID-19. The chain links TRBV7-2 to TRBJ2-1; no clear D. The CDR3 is CASSLALSAAYNEQFF. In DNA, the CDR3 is TGTGCCAGCAGCTTAGCGCTCAGCGCCGCCTACAATGAGCAGTTCTTC.